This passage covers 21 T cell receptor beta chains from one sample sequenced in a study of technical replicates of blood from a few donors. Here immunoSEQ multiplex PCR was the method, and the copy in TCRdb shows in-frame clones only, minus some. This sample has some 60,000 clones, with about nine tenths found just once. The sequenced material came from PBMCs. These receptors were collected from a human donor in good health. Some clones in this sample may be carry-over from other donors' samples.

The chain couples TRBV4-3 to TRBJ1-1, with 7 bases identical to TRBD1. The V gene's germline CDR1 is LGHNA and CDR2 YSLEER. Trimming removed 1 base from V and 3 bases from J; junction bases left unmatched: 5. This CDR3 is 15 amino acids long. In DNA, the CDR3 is TGCGCCAGCAGCCAAGTTGACAGGGTTGACACTGAAGCTTTCTTT. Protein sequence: CASSQVDRVDTEAFF.

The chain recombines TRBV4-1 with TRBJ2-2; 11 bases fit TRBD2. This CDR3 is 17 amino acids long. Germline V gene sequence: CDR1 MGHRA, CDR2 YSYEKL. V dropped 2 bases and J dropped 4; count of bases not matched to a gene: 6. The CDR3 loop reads CASSQQRLAGTTGELFF. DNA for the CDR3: TGCGCCAGCAGCCAACAGAGACTAGCGGGAACCACCGGGGAGCTGTTTTTT.

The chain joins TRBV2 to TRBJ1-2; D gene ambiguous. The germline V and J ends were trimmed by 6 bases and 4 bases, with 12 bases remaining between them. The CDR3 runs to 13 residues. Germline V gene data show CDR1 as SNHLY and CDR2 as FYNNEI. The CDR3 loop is CASRGAGSYGYTF. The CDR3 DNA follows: TGTGCCAGCAGGGGAGCGGGGAGCTATGGCTACACCTTC.

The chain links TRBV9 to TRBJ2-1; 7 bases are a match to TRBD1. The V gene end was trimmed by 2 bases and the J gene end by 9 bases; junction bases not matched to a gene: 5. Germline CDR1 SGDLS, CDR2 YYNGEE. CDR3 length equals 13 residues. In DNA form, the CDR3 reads TGTGCCAGCAGCGTGAGACAGGGCGGTGAGCAGTTCTTC. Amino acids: CASSVRQGGEQFF.

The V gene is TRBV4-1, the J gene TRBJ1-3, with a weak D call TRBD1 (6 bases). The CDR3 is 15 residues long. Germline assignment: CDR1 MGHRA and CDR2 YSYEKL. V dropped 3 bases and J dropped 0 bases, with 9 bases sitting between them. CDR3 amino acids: CASSQWDISGNTIYF. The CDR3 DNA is TGCGCCAGCAGCCAGTGGGACATCTCTGGAAACACCATATATTTT.

DNA for the CDR3: TGTGCCAGCAGCTTATTCGGGGGCTACGAGCAGTACTTC. This translates into CASSLFGGYEQYF. The chain has TRBV7-2 and TRBJ2-7, with D perhaps matching TRBD2 (6 bases). V lost 2 bases and J 3 bases, leaving 8 bases between the germline ends. The CDR3 has 13 amino acids. Per the germline V gene, CDR1 is SGHTA and CDR2 is FQGNSA.

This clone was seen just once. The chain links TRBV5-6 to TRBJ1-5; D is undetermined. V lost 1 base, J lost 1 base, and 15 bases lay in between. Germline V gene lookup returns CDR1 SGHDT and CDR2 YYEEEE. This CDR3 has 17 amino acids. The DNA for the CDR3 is TGTGCCAGCAGCTTGAACGGGGTCTATATGAGCAATCAGCCCCAGCATTTT. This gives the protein CASSLNGVYMSNQPQHF.

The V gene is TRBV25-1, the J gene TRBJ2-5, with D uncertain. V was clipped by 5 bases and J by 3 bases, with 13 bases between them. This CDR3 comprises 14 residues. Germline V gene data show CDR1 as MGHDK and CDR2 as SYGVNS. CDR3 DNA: TGTGCCAGCAGTCCCCCTGGCAAAAAAGAGACCCAGTACTTC. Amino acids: CASSPPGKKETQYF.

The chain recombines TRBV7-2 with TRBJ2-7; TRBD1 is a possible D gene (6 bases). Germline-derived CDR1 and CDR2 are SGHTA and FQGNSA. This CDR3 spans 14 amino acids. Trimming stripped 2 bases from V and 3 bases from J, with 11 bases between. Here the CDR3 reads CASSLSQGHYEQYF. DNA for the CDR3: TGTGCCAGCAGCTTAAGTCAGGGGCACTACGAGCAGTACTTC. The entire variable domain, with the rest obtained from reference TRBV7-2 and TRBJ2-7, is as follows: GAGVSQSPSNKVTEKGKDVELRCDPISGHTALYWYRQSLGQGLEFLIYFQGNSAPDKSGLPSDRFSAERTGGSVSTLTIQRTQQEDSAVYLCASSLSQGHYEQYFGPGTRLTVT.

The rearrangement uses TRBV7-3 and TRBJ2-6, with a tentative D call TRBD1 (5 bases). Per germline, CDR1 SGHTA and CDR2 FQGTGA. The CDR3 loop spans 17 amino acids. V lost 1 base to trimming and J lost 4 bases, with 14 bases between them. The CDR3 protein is CASSLSPQGPGANVLTF. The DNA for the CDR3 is TGTGCCAGCAGCTTAAGTCCGCAGGGCCCAGGGGCCAACGTCCTGACTTTC. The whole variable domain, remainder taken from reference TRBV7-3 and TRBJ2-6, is GAGVSQTPSNKVTEKGKYVELRCDPISGHTALYWYRQSLGQGPEFLIYFQGTGAADDSGLPNDRFFAVRPEGSVSTLKIQRTERGDSAVYLCASSLSPQGPGANVLTFGAGSRLTVL.

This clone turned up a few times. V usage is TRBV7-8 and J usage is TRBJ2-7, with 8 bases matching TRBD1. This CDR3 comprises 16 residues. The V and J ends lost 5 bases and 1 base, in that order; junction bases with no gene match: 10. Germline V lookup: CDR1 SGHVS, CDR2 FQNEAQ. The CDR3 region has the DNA TGTGCCAGCAGCACGCCACGAAGGGACAGGTCCTACGAGCAGTACTTC. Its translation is CASSTPRRDRSYEQYF. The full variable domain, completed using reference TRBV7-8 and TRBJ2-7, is GAGVSQSPRYKVAKRGQDVALRCDPISGHVSLFWYQQALGQGPEFLTYFQNEAQLDKSGLPSDRFFAERPEGSVSTLKIQRTQQEDSAVYLCASSTPRRDRSYEQYFGPGTRLTVT.

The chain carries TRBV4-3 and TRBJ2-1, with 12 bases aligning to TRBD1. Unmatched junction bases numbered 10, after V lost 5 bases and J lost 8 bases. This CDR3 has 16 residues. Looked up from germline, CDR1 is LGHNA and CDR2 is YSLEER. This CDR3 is CASSLRPGQGADEQFF. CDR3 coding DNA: TGCGCCAGCAGCTTGCGGCCGGGACAGGGGGCCGATGAGCAGTTCTTC.

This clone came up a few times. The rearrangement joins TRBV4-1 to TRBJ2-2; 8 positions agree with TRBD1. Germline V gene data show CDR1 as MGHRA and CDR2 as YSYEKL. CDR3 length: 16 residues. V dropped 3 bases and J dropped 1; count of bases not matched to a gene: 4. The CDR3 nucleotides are TGCGCCAGCAGCCAGACGGACAGGGAGAACACCGGGGAGCTGTTTTTT. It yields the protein CASSQTDRENTGELFF.

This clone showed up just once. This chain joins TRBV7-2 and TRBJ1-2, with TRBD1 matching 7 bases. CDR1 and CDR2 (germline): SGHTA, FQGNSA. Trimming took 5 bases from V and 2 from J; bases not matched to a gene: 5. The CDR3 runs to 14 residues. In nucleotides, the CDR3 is TGTGCCAGCAGCCCCGCGACAGGGAACTATGGCTACACCTTC. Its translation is CASSPATGNYGYTF.

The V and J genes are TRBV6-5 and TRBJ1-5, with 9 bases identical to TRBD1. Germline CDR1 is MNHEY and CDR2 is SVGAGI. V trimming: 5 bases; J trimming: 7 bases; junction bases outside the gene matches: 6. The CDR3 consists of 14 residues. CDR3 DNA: TGTGCCAGCAGTCCCGGGACAGGGCTCCAGCCCCAGCATTTT. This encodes CASSPGTGLQPQHF.

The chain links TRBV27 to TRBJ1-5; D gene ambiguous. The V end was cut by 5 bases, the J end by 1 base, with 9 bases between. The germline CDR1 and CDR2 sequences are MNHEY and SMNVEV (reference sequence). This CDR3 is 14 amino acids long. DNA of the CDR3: TGTGCCAGCAGTCCTCTTTCCAGCAATCAGCCCCAGCATTTT. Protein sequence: CASSPLSSNQPQHF.

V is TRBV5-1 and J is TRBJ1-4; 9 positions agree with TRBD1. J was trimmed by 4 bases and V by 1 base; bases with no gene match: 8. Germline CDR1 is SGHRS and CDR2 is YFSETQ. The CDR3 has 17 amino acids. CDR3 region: CASSLRGQGAINEKLFF. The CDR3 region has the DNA TGCGCCAGCAGCTTGAGGGGACAGGGCGCAATTAATGAAAAACTGTTTTTT.

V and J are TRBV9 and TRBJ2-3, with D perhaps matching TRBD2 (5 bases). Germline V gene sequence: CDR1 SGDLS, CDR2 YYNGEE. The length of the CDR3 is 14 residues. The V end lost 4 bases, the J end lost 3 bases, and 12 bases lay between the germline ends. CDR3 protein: CASSPVDYTDTQYF. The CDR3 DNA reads TGTGCCAGCAGCCCTGTCGACTATACAGATACGCAGTATTTT.

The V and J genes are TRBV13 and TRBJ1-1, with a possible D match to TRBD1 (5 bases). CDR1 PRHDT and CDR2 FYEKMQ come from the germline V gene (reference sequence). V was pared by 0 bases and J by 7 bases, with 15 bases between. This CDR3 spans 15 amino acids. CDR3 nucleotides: TGTGCCAGCAGCTTAGGTTCGGGGGGTCTTCTTGAAGCTTTCTTT. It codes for CASSLGSGGLLEAFF.

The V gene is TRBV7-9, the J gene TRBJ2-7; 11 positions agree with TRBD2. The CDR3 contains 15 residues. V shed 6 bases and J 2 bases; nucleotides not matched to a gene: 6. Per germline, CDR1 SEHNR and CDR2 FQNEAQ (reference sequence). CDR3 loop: CASSSSSGGTYEQYF. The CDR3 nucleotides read TGTGCCAGCAGTTCCTCTAGCGGGGGGACCTACGAGCAGTACTTC. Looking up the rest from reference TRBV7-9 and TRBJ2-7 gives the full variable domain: DTGVSQNPRHKITKRGQNVTFRCDPISEHNRLYWYRQTLGQGPEFLTYFQNEAQLEKSRLLSDRFSAERPKGSFSTLEIQRTEQGDSAMYLCASSSSSGGTYEQYFGPGTRLTVT.

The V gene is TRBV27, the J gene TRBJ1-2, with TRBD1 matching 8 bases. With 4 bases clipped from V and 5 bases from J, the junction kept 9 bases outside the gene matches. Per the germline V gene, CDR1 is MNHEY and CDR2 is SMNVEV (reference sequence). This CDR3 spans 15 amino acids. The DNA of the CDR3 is TGTGCCAGCAGTTCTACCCACCGACAGGGGTATGGCTACACCTTC. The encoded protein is CASSSTHRQGYGYTF.